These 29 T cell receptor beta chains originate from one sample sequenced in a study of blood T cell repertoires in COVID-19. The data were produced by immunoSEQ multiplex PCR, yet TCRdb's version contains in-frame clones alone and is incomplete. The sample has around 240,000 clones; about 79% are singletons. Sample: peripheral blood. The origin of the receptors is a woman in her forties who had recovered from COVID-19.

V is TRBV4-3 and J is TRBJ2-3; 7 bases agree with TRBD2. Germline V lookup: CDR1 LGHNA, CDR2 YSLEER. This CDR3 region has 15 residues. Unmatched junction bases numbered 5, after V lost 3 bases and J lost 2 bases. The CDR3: CASSHASGNTDTQYF. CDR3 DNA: TGCGCCAGCAGCCACGCTAGCGGAAACACAGATACGCAGTATTTT.

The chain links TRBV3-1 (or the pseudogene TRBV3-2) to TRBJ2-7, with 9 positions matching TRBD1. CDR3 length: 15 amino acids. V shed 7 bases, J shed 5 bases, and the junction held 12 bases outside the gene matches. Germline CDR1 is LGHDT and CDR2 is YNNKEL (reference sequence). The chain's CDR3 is CASTPRGQGPNEQYF. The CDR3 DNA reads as TGTGCCAGCACCCCAAGGGGACAGGGACCAAACGAGCAGTACTTC.

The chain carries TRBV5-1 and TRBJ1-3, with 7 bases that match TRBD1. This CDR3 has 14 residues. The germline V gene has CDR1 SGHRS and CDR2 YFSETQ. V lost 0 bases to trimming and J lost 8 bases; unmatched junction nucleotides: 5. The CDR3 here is CASSLAGRGDTIYF. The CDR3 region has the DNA TGCGCCAGCAGCTTGGCCGGCAGGGGGGACACCATATATTTT.

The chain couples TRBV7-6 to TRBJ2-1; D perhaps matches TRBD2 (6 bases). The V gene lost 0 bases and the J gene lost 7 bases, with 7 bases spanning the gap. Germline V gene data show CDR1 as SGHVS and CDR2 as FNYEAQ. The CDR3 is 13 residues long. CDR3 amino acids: CASSLAEGNEQFF. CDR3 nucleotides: TGTGCCAGCAGCTTAGCGGAGGGTAATGAGCAGTTCTTC.

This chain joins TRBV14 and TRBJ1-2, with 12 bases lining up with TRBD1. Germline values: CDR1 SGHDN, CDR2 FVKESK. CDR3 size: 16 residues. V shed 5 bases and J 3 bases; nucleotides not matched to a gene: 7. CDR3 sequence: CASSTKGQGAYYGYTF. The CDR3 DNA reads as TGTGCCAGCAGCACGAAGGGACAGGGGGCTTACTATGGCTACACCTTC.

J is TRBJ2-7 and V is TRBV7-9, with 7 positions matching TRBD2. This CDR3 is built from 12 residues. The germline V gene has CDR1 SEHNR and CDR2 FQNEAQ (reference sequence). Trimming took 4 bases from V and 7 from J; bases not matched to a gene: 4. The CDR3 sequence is CASSSWGGEQYF. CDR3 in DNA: TGTGCCAGCAGCTCATGGGGGGGAGAGCAGTACTTC.

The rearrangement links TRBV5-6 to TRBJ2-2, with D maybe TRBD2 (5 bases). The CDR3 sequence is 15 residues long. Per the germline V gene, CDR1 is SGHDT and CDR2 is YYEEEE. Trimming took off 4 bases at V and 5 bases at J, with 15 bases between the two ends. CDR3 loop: CASSPAGRATGELFF. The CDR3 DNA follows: TGTGCCAGCAGCCCGGCGGGTCGGGCTACCGGGGAGCTGTTTTTT.

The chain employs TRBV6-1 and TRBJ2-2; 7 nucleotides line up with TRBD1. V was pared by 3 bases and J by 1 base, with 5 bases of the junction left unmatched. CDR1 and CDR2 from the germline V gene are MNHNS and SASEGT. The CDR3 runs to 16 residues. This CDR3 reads CASSDLTGWNTGELFF. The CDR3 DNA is TGTGCCAGCAGTGACCTGACAGGGTGGAACACCGGGGAGCTGTTTTTT.

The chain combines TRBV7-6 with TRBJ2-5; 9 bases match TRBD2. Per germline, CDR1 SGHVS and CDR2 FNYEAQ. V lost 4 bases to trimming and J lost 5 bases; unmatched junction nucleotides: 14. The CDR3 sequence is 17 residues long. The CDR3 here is CASSWLAGGTLVETQYF. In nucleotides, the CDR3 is TGTGCCAGCAGCTGGCTCGCGGGGGGGACATTAGTGGAGACCCAGTACTTC.

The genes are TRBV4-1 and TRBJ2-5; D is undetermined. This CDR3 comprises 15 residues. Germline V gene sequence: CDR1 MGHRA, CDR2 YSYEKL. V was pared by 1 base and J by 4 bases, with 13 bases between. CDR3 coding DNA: TGCGCCAGCAGCCAAGTTAATCTAGTATCAGAGACCCAGTACTTC. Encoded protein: CASSQVNLVSETQYF.

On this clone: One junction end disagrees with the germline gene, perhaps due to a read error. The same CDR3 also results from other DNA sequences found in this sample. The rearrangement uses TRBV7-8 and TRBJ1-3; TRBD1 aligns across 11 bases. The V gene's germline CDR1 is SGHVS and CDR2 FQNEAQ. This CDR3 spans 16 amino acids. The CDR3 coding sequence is TGTGCCAGCAGCCCCCGGACAGGGGGCACTGGAAATACCATATATTTT. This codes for CASSPRTGGTGNTIYF.

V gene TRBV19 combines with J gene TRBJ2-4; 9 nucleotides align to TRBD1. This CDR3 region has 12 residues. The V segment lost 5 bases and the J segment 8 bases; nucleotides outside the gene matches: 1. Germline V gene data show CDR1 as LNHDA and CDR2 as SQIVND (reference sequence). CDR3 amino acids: CASSDRGDIQYF. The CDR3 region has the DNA TGTGCCAGTAGTGACAGGGGGGACATTCAGTACTTC.

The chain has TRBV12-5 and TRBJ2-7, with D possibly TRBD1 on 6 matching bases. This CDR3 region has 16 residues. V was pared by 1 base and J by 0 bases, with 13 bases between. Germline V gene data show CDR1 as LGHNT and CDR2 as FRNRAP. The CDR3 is CASGLGRTATSYEQYF. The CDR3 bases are TGTGCTAGTGGTTTGGGTAGGACAGCCACCTCCTACGAGCAGTACTTC.

For the CDR3, the DNA is TGTGCCAGCAGCCCACAGGGGGATACGCAGTATTTT. As protein: CASSPQGDTQYF. The chain recombines TRBV9 with TRBJ2-3; 7 nucleotides line up with TRBD1. The CDR3 covers 12 residues. CDR1 and CDR2 from the germline V gene are SGDLS and YYNGEE. After removal of 4 bases from V and 6 bases from J, the junction contained 2 bases not matched to a gene.

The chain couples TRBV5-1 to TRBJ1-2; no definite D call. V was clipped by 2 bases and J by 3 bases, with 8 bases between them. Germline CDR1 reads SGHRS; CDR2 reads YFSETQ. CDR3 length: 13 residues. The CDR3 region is CASSLNGDYGYTF. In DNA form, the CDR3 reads TGCGCCAGCAGCTTAAACGGAGACTATGGCTACACCTTC.

For the CDR3, the DNA is TGTGCCAGCAGTTTACGCGGGGAGCAGTACTTC. It codes for CASSLRGEQYF. The genes are TRBV6-6 and TRBJ2-7, with D perhaps matching TRBD2 (5 bases). The CDR3 length is 11 residues. The V and J ends lost 4 bases and 7 bases respectively, with 8 bases between them. CDR1 and CDR2 (germline): MNHNY, SVGAGI (reference sequence).

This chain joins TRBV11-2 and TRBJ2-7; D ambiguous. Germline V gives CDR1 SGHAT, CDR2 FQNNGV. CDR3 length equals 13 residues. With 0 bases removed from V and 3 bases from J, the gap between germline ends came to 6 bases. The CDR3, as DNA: TGTGCCAGCAGCTTAGATACGGTCTACGAGCAGTACTTC. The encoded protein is CASSLDTVYEQYF.

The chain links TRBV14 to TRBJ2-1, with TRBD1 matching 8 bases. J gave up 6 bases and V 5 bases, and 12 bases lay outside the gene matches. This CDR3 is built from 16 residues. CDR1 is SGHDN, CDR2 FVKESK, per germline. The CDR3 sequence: CASSGRGQGAVNEQFF. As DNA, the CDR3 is TGTGCCAGCAGCGGTCGCGGGCAGGGGGCTGTCAATGAGCAGTTCTTC.

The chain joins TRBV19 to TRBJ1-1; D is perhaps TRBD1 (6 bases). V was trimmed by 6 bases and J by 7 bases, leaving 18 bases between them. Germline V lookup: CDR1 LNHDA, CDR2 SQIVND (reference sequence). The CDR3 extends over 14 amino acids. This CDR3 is CASRPDRQRIEAFF. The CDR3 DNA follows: TGTGCCAGTAGACCAGACAGGCAAAGGATTGAAGCTTTCTTT.

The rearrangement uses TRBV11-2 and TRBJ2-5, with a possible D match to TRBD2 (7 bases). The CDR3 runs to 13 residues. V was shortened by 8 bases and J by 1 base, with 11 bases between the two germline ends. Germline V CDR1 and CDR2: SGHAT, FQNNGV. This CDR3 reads CASGGALQETQYF. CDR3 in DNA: TGTGCCAGCGGGGGGGCCCTCCAAGAGACCCAGTACTTC.

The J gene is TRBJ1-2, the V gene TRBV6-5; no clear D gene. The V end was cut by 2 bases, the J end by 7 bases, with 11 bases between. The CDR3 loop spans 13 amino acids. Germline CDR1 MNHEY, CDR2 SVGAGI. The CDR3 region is CASSYRIRGGYTF. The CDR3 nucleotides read TGTGCCAGCAGTTACCGAATTCGGGGTGGCTACACCTTC.

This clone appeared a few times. The CDR3 sequence is CASSQDSVGTQHF. CDR3 bases: TGCGCCAGCAGCCAAGATAGTGTCGGGACCCAGCATTTT. V gene TRBV4-3 combines with J gene TRBJ1-5; D is ambiguous. This CDR3 region has 13 residues. V was trimmed by 0 bases and J by 11 bases, leaving 11 bases between them. CDR1 and CDR2 (germline): LGHNA, YSLEER.

Here the CDR3 DNA reads TGCGCCAGCAGCCAAGATCTCACGGGACAGGGGACACCTGGCGAGCAGTACTTC. It is translated as CASSQDLTGQGTPGEQYF. V and J are TRBV4-3 and TRBJ2-7; 10 bases match TRBD1. Germline CDR1 LGHNA, CDR2 YSLEER. J gave up 6 bases and V 0 bases, and 14 bases lay outside the gene matches. The CDR3 extends over 18 amino acids.

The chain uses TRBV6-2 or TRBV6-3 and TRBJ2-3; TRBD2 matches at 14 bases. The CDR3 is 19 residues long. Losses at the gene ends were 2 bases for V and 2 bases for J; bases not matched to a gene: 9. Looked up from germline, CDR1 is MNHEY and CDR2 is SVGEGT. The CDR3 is CASSYPTSGGAGNTDTQYF. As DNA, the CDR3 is TGTGCCAGCAGTTACCCGACTAGCGGGGGGGCCGGTAACACAGATACGCAGTATTTT.

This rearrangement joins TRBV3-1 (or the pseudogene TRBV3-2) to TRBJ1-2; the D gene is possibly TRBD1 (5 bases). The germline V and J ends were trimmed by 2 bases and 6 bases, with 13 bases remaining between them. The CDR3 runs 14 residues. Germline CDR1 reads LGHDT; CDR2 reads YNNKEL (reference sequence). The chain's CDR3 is CASSQIRGSDGYTF. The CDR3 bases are TGTGCCAGCAGCCAAATAAGGGGCTCTGATGGCTACACCTTC.

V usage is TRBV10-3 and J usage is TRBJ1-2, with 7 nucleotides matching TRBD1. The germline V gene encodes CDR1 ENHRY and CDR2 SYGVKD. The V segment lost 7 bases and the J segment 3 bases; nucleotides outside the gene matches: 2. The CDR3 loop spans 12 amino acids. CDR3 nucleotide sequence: TGTGCCATCACCCAGGGGGACTATGGCTACACCTTC. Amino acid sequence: CAITQGDYGYTF.

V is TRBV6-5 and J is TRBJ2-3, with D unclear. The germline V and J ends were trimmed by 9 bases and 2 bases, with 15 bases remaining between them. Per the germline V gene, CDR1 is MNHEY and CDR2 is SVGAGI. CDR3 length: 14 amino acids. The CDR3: CASRTLGSTDTQYF. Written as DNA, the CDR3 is TGTGCCAGTCGTACCCTAGGATCCACAGATACGCAGTATTTT.

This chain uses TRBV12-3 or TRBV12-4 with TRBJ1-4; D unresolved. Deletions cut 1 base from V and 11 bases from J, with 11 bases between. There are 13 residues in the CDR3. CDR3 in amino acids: CASSLGSGVKLFF. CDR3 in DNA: TGTGCCAGCAGTTTAGGTTCCGGGGTTAAACTGTTTTTT.

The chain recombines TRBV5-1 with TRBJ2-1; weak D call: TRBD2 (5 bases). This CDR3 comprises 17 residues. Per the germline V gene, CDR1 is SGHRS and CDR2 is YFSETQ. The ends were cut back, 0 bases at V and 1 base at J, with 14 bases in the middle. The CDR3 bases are TGCGCCAGCAGCTTGGGGCTCCTAGCTTCTTCCTACAATGAGCAGTTCTTC. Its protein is CASSLGLLASSYNEQFF. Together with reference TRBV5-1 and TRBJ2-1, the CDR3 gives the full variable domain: KAGVTQTPRYLIKTRGQQVTLSCSPISGHRSVSWYQQTPGQGLQFLFEYFSETQRNKGNFPGRFSGRQFSNSRSEMNVSTLELGDSALYLCASSLGLLASSYNEQFFGPGTRLTVL.